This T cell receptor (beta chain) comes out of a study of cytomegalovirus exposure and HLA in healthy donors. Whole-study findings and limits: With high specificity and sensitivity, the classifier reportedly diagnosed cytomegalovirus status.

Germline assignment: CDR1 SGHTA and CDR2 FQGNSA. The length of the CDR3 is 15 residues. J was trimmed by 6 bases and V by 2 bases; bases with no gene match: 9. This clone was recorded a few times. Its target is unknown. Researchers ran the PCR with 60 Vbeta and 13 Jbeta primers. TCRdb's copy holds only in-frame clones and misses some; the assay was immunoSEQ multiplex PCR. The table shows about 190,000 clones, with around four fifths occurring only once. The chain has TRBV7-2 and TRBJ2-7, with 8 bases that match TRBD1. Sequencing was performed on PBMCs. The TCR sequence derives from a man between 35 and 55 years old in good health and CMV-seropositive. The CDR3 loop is CASSLTGTGPTEQYF. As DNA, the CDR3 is TGTGCCAGCAGCTTAACTGGGACAGGTCCCACCGAGCAGTACTTC.